This T cell receptor (beta chain) was sequenced in a study of shared clonotypes between healthy human individuals. The protocol was immunoSEQ multiplex PCR, while the TCRdb copy is restricted to in-frame clones and leaves out a portion. Here the sample spans around 2,000,000 clones, about 95% being singletons. V was clipped by 3 bases and J by 7 bases; unmatched bases: 8. Per the germline V gene, CDR1 is LNHNV and CDR2 is YYDKDF (reference sequence). The CDR3 covers 15 residues. Naive CD8 isolation took CD45RO-negative cells positively selected for CCR7 and excluded terminally differentiated effector memory CD45RA+ cells.

This receptor was taken from a man between 18 and 29 years old in good health. What was sequenced was naive CD8+ T cells sorted from blood. This chain connects TRBV15 to TRBJ2-7; 11 bases match TRBD2. The CDR3 DNA follows: TGTGCCACCAGCAGCTTAGCGGGGGGGCCGGAGGAGCAGTACTTC. This codes for CATSSLAGGPEEQYF.